This paragraph reports one T cell receptor (beta chain). Its antigen is still unknown. Base qualities are missing; no much larger clone stands one base away. The intended sense of this specimen's time point label: before anti-PD-1 therapy. For bulk TCRbeta sequencing, genomic DNA was extracted from tumor biopsies or peripheral blood, and input amounts ranged from about 550 ng to 6,004 ng. All patients had histologically proven advanced or metastatic basal or squamous cell carcinoma and were poor candidates for surgical resection. Of the roughly eleven patients in the basal cell carcinoma cohort, about 8 underwent bulk tumor TCR sequencing. The record originates from a study of T cells in tumors after PD-1 blockade (dated by TCRdb to the late 2010s). Looking at the study overall: Patients were excluded if they had prior checkpoint blockade, use of systemic immunosuppressants, or recent radiotherapy or other anti-cancer therapy within 4 weeks. Treatment consisted of either cemiplimab 350 mg every 2 weeks or pembrolizumab 200 mg every 3 weeks. Some patients also continued taking vismodegib 150 mg daily during anti-PD-1 treatment. An average of 113,528 TCR templates (range roughly 22,000-290,000) and around 38,000 unique clonotypes was obtained for peripheral blood samples. Paired single-cell RNA and TCR sequencing was done in the study on site-matched tumors from patients with BCC or SCC, both before and after anti-PD-1 therapy. Bulk TCR sequencing was performed on about 9 peripheral blood samples from about five patients to compare blood and tumor clonotypes. RECIST version 1.1 was the standard used to evaluate clinical response. General conclusions and limits of the study: About 39% of tumor TCR clonotypes were found in blood, and some novel exhausted tumor clones appeared in pre-treatment blood, suggesting peripheral recruitment. Where the novel T cell clones came from was not identified, and possible sources could include lymphoid organs or rare unexpanded clones inside the tumor or in the tumor periphery.

Deep TCRbeta sequencing was performed with the immunoSEQ platform. The study's own analysis went as follows. Only productive rearrangements were exported from the immunoSEQ Analyzer for further analysis. T cell phenotypes were assigned to bulk TCRbeta clonotypes by matching the clonotypes to single-cell RNA+TCR-seq clones with the same TCRbeta sequence. Using bulk TCR sequencing data, clone enrichment in tumor was calculated by dividing a clone's tumor frequency by the same clone's PBMC frequency. GLIPH was used to sort TCRs into specificity groups, which are clusters of distinct TCRs that likely recognize common antigens through shared CDR3 motifs. Here the immuneACCESS table is served through TCRdb, limited to in-frame sequences with V and J called. Missing clones are a known gap in these copies; in checked studies unresolved V genes cover under half, and the rest lacks a known reason. The V and J calls and clone size are taken from that table; D and trimming were inferred from the DNA. This sample holds roughly 48,000 clones; approximately 84% were observed only once. Approximately 4% of the sample comes from the top ten.

From a lookup of the germline V gene, CDR1 and CDR2 are SNHLY and FYNNEI. The CDR3 goes from the cysteine to the phenylalanine over 16 residues. This entry keeps only the CDR3 DNA: 48 bases, framed from base 1. V is cut back by 4 bases and J by 2 bases, with 6 bases in the junction unmatched. In this chain, TRBV2 is recombined with TRBJ1-5, and 9 junctional nucleotides match TRBD1. Sequencing was performed on PBMCs, taken before anti-PD-1 treatment. The receptor comes from a human donor with basal cell carcinoma. The CDR3 amino acid sequence is: CASSGQTGGGNQPQHF. The DNA reads TGTGCCAGCAGTGGTCAGACAGGGGGTGGCAATCAGCCCCAGCATTTT.